This TCR beta chain was recorded in a study of cytomegalovirus exposure and HLA in healthy donors. Of note for this clone: The antigen is not known.

The PCR used 60 Vbeta and 13 Jbeta primers. Libraries were prepared by immunoSEQ multiplex PCR; TCRdb keeps only in-frame clonotypes and omits some of them. The data show approximately 84,000 clones, roughly 77% seen once. Study conclusions and caveats: Most TCR sequences were rare, but some public TCRs occurred in many donors. Per a later analysis, about 17,000 TCR beta sequences showed association with HLA alleles at 0.05 false discovery rate.

Germline V CDR1 and CDR2: SGHDT, YYEEEE. V gave up 7 bases and J gave up 4 bases, with 11 bases separating them. The CDR3 runs 13 residues. This clonotype originated in a man aged 35 to 55 in good health and CMV-seronegative. Sequenced: PBMCs. The rearrangement links TRBV5-6 to TRBJ1-4; no definite D call. CDR3 nucleotide sequence: TGTGCCAGCGAGAGGGCTGGTAATGAAAAACTGTTTTTT. Its translation: CASERAGNEKLFF.